This T cell receptor (beta chain) was profiled in a study of graft-versus-host responses after intestinal transplantation. Study details: Transplants were multivisceral, liver-intestinal, or isolated intestinal. Every one of the recipients received anti-thymocyte globulin induction and afterwards took tacrolimus and steroids for approximately three years.

Broader study findings: Where graft-donor T cell macrochimerism was present, patients had high graft-versus-host to host-versus-graft clonal ratios in allografts. GvH clones surfaced in recipient marrow, some emerging earlier in ileum or blood.

Germline CDR1 and CDR2: SQVTM and ANQGSEA. Trimming removed 3 bases from V and 3 bases from J, with 6 bases in between. The CDR3 covers 11 residues. About this clone: Antigen specificity is unknown.

Produced via immunoSEQ multiplex PCR; TCRdb's table is partial and in-frame only. The sample records some 12,000 clones, about 83% being singletons. The sequence derives from a human patient who received an intestinal transplant, so some T cells may come from the graft donor. This specimen was PBMCs, taken around 120 days after transplant. V usage is TRBV29-1 and J usage is TRBJ2-7; no firm D call. Here the CDR3 reads CSVDLDYEQYF. CDR3 nucleotides: TGCAGCGTTGATCTGGACTACGAGCAGTACTTC.